The following is a T cell receptor beta chain sequence with its context. Primed by a sample-barcoded 5' primer and a J-beta primer mix, a second PCR proceeded for about 6 to 12 cycles. Using its own MiXCR run on the 5' RACE reads, TCRdb lists one record per CDR3 protein. The sample has fewer than 2 million distinct CDR3 sequences, roughly two fifths seen once. The CDR3 is made up of 15 amino acids. V lost 4 bases and J lost 9; bases outside the gene matches: 8. Germline V gene data show CDR1 as SEHNR and CDR2 as FQNEAQ (reference sequence). The sample belongs to a study of blood T cells in healthy people across ages.

Material for sequencing was blood. The chain joins TRBV7-9 to TRBJ2-1; 11 nucleotides match TRBD1. The clonotype originates from a human donor in good health. CDR3 in DNA: TGTGCCAGCAGCTCGACGGACAGGGGGCTGGGTGAGCAGTTCTTC. It codes for CASSSTDRGLGEQFF.